The T cell receptor (delta chain) described here comes from a study of gamma-delta chains in newborns, infants, children. In this sample, this clone is medium-sized. TCRdb reanalyzed the reads using CATT. The sample lists 10,000 or so delta-chain clones, around 21% seen once, with 4% to 5.5% in the top ten. Source material: blood. The clonotype originates from a child who was a newborn, infant or young child, either healthy, febrile or measles-vaccinated (not recorded which).

The CDR3 nucleotides are TGTGCCTGTGACACATTGGGGATAAATCCTTCCGACACCGATAAACTCATCTTT. As protein: CACDTLGINPSDTDKLIF. The V gene is TRDV2, the J gene TRDJ1; tentatively, D is TRDD3 (7 bases). Per the germline V gene, CDR1 is GEAIGNYY and CDR2 is EKD. With 1 base removed from V and 0 bases from J, the gap between germline ends came to 20 bases. The CDR3 consists of 18 residues.